The entry below gives a single TCR beta chain sequence along with its context. Its antigen is not known. These data are taken from a study of T cell responses to AZD1222 COVID-19 vaccine. Study conclusions and caveats: The study reported that nearly half of spike-specific TCRs target unmutated variant regions.

This table comes from immunoSEQ multiplex PCR, and its TCRdb copy is limited to in-frame clones, with some not included. The sample lists 100,000 to 120,000 clones, approximately 90% occurring once. CDR3 length equals 14 residues. From germline, CDR1 is LGHNA and CDR2 YNFKEQ. The V and J ends lost 3 bases and 4 bases respectively, with 12 bases between them. This receptor was obtained from an adult in good health. V and J are TRBV4-2 and TRBJ1-1, with a tentative D call TRBD1 (5 bases). The source material was peripheral blood, sampled on day 0 of AZD1222 vaccination. In nucleotides, the CDR3 is TGTGCCAGCAGCCAGGTTTTTGGGGGCACTGAAGCTTTCTTT. It yields the protein CASSQVFGGTEAFF.